The rows below give T cell receptor beta chains drawn from one sample of a study of tumor-infiltrating lymphocytes in primary liver carcinoma. Via MiXCR, TCRdb re-called the multiplex PCR reads, giving one row per CDR3 protein. Here the sample spans about 30,000 distinct CDR3 sequences, 71% being singletons. The sequenced material came from liver tumor tissue from sampling region 3. The receptors derive from a woman younger than 45 with primary liver carcinoma and hepatitis B virus infection. Both conserved end residues are part of each CDR3. The order of the fields is D gene, CDR3 length, clone size, J gene, V gene, CDR3 protein, CDR3 DNA. D genes are given only for firm matches. Not all rows give a size; the values are once, few, many and, for expanded clones, a class.

>.|13|.|TRBJ2-5|TRBV6-5
CASSTDRRPTQYF
TGTGCCAGCAGTACCGACAGGAGGCCGACCCAATACTTC
>.|14|.|TRBJ2-7|TRBV11-2
CTSSLVGGHGEQHF
TGTACCAGCAGCTTAGTGGGGGGGCATGGCGAGCAGCACTTC
>.|15|.|TRBJ2-6|TRBV6-5
CACSLDGSGANVLTF
TGTGCCTGCAGTTTAGACGGGTCTGGGGCCAACGTCCTGACTTTC
>TRBD2|17|many|TRBJ2-2|TRBV6-1
CASTPGVAGAGTGELFF
TGTGCCAGCACCCCAGGGGTAGCGGGAGCAGGTACCGGGGAGCTGTTTTTT
>TRBD1|13|.|TRBJ1-2|TRBV6-5
CASSSDRVHGYIF
TGTGCCAGTAGTTCGGACAGGGTTCATGGCTACATCTTC
>.|16|.|TRBJ2-5|TRBV11-1
CANSLGSDASLETQYF
TGTGCCAACAGTTTAGGATCGGACGCCTCACTAGAGACCCAGTACTTC
>TRBD2|15|.|TRBJ2-1|TRBV6-6
CPSSWAAGTSWEQFF
TGTCCCAGCAGTTGGGCAGCGGGAACCTCTTGGGAGCAGTTCTTC
>.|14|.|TRBJ2-1|TRBV11-2
CASGHRVTANEQFF
TGTGCCAGCGGCCACCGAGTGACAGCCAACGAGCAGTTCTTC
>.|11|.|TRBJ2-7|TRBV6-2/TRBV6-3
CVTQLSAAQYF
TGTGTCACACAGTTAAGCGCTGCGCAGTACTTC
>TRBD1|18|.|TRBJ2-7|TRBV4-3
CASSHAVTGGHINYEQYF
TGCGCCAGCAGCCATGCTGTGACAGGGGGTCACATTAACTACGAGCAGTACTTC
>.|13|medium-sized|TRBJ2-1|TRBV12-3/TRBV12-4
CASSLGGPNEQFF
TGTGCCAGCAGTTTGGGGGGCCCCAATGAGCAGTTCTTC
>.|15|.|TRBJ2-5|TRBV10-3
CAICESTTRQETQYF
TGCGCCATCTGTGAGTCGACTACCAGACAAGAGACCCAGTACTTC
>TRBD2|14|many|TRBJ2-3|TRBV10-2
CASSGTSGTDTQYF
TGCGCCAGCAGTGGTACTAGCGGCACGGATACGCAGTATTTT
>.|16|once|TRBJ2-1|TRBV11-2
CASSLVRGTPVDEQFF
TGTGCCAGCAGCTTAGTTAGAGGGACGCCAGTTGATGAGCAGTTCTTC
>.|15|.|TRBJ2-5|TRBV6-1
CTSSEYRTRGETQYF
TGTACCAGCAGTGAATATAGGACGAGAGGAGAGACCCAGTACTTC
>.|14|.|TRBJ1-6|TRBV5-6
CAISLVALGSPLHF
TGTGCTATCAGCTTGGTAGCACTGGGATCACCCCTCCACTTT
>.|13|.|TRBJ2-7|TRBV29-1
CSVEGSCSNEQYF
TGCAGCGTTGAAGGCAGTTGCTCCAACGAGCAGTACTTC
>TRBD2|14|large|TRBJ2-1|TRBV28
CASRGTSGDNEQFF
TGTGCCAGCAGGGGGACTAGCGGCGACAATGAGCAGTTCTTC
>.|14|.|TRBJ1-3|TRBV10-3
CAISDSVSGTTIYF
TGTGCGATCAGTGATTCAGTTTCTGGAACCACCATATATTTT
>TRBD2|16|.|TRBJ2-1|TRBV4-3
CTSSQDWDYTYNEQFF
TGCACTAGCAGCCAAGATTGGGACTACACCTACAATGAGCAGTTCTTC
>.|18|.|TRBJ2-3|TRBV4-3
CTSNQDAGTPILTDTQYF
TGCACAAGCAACCAAGATGCAGGGACACCTATACTCACAGATACGCAGTATTTT
>.|13|.|TRBJ1-1|TRBV12-3/TRBV12-4
CASRGLMNTEAFF
TGTGCCAGCCGAGGGTTAATGAACACTGAAGCTTTCTTT
>.|14|.|TRBJ2-7|TRBV4-3
CATSHTAHSNGQYF
TGCGCCACCAGCCACACTGCCCATTCCAACGGGCAGTACTTC
>TRBD2|16|few|TRBJ2-7|TRBV28
CASSSPWLAEINEQYF
TGTGCCAGTAGTTCGCCTTGGCTAGCGGAAATCAACGAGCAGTACTTC
>.|14|.|TRBJ2-1|TRBV10-3
CAFSPAATRDEQFF
TGTGCCTTCAGTCCCGCGGCGACCCGTGATGAGCAGTTCTTC
>.|16|.|TRBJ1-2|TRBV7-9
CASSLASRSQTNGYTF
TGTGCCAGCAGCTTAGCGTCCCGGAGCCAGACGAATGGCTACACCTTC
>.|16|once|TRBJ2-1|TRBV7-8
CASSLIPGIADDDQFF
TGTGCCAGCAGCTTAATCCCGGGAATAGCGGACGATGACCAGTTCTTC
>TRBD2|16|many|TRBJ2-1|TRBV4-1
CASSQASGRGESEQFF
TGCGCCAGCAGCCAAGCTAGCGGGAGGGGGGAGAGTGAGCAGTTCTTC
>.|13|many|TRBJ2-1|TRBV11-1
CASSFLWGGEQFF
TGTGCCAGCAGCTTTCTATGGGGTGGTGAGCAGTTCTTC
>.|13|.|TRBJ1-5|TRBV9
CAISERVGQPQHF
TGTGCCATCAGCGAGAGGGTCGGTCAGCCCCAGCATTTT
>.|18|.|TRBJ1-2|TRBV6-1
CTSNERFLVLRSSYGHTF
TGTACCAGCAATGAACGGTTCCTGGTCCTTAGATCTAGCTATGGCCACACCTTC
>TRBD1|15|.|TRBJ2-7|TRBV6-2/TRBV6-3
CASTFRQGRNYERYF
TGTGCCAGCACCTTTCGACAGGGGCGTAACTATGAGCGGTACTTC
>TRBD2|13|.|TRBJ2-5|TRBV29-1
CSVAGLGRETQYF
TGCAGCGTTGCTGGACTAGGTCGGGAGACCCAGTACTTC
>TRBD2|16|.|TRBJ2-1|TRBV11-2
CASSPRLAGTYNEQFF
TGTGCCAGCAGCCCCCGACTAGCGGGAACCTACAATGAGCAGTTCTTC
>.|15|.|TRBJ2-2|TRBV11-2
CASSPPQGPIGELFF
TGTGCCAGCAGCCCTCCGCAAGGACCGATCGGGGAACTGTTCTTT
>TRBD2|16|.|TRBJ2-2|TRBV4-3
CTSNQGRAGGPGELFF
TGCACCAGCAACCAAGGGAGAGCGGGAGGCCCCGGGGAGCTGTTTTTT
>.|12|medium-sized|TRBJ2-1|TRBV28
CASSFDRFEQFF
TGTGCCAGCAGTTTTGATAGATTTGAGCAGTTCTTC
>.|13|.|TRBJ2-7|TRBV7-8
CTSWSAQDYEQYF
TGTACCAGCTGGTCGGCACAGGACTACGAGCAGTACTTC
>.|12|.|TRBJ2-7|TRBV10-1
CASSGISHEKYF
TGCGCCAGCAGTGGAATATCCCACGAGAAGTACTTC
>.|13|.|TRBJ2-1|TRBV11-1
CASSFGTDNEEFF
TGTGCCAGCAGCTTCGGCACGGATAATGAGGAGTTCTTC
>.|16|.|TRBJ2-5|TRBV19
CASNIENVGDQETQYF
TGTGCCAGTAATATAGAGAATGTTGGCGATCAAGAGACCCAGTACTTC